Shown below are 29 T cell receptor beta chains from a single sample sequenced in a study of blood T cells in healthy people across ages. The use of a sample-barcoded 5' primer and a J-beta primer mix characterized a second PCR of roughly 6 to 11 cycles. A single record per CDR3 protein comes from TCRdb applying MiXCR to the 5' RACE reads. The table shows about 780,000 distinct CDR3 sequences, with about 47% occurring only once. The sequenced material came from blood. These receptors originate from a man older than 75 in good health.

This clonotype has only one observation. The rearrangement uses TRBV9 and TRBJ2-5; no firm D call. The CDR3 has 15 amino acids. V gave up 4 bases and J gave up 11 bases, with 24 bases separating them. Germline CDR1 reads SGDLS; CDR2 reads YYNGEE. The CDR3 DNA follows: TGTGCCAGCAGCCGAACACGGGTCCCCTCCTACGGGCAGTACTTC. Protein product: CASSRTRVPSYGQYF.

This CDR3 reads CASKPDGNGVEKLFF. CDR3 coding DNA: TGTGCCAGCAAACCGGACGGGAATGGGGTAGAAAAACTGTTTTTT. V gene TRBV12-3 or TRBV12-4 combines with J gene TRBJ1-4; D gene ambiguous. V lost 7 bases and J 8 bases, leaving 20 bases between the germline ends. The CDR3 sequence is 15 residues long.

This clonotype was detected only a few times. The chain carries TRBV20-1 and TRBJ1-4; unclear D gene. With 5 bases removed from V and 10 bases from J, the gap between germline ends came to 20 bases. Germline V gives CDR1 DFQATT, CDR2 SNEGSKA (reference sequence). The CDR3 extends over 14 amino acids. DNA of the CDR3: TGCAGTGCTCCTGAGCAGGACCGCATAGGAAAACTGTTTTTT. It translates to CSAPEQDRIGKLFF.

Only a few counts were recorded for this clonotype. The CDR3 spells CASSSHRGQGGTDTQYF. Written as DNA, the CDR3 is TGTGCCAGCAGTTCCCACCGGGGACAGGGTGGTACAGATACGCAGTATTTT. The V call is TRBV12-3 or TRBV12-4, the J call TRBJ2-3; TRBD1 aligns across 9 bases. This CDR3 comprises 17 residues. The V and J ends lost 4 bases and 3 bases, in that order; junction bases with no gene match: 11.

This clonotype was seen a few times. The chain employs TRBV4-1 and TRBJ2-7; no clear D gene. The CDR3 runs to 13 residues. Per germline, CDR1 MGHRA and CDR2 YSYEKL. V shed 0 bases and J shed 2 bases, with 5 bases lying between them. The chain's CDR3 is CASSQELAYEQYF. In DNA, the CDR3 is TGCGCCAGCAGCCAAGAACTTGCCTACGAGCAGTACTTC.

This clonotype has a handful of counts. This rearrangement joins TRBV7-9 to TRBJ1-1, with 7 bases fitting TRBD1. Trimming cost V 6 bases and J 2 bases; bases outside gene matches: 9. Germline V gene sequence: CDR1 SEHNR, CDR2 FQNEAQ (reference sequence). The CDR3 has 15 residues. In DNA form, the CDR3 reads TGTGCCAGCAGAAAGGAATGGGACAGAAACACTGAAGCTTTCTTT. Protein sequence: CASRKEWDRNTEAFF.

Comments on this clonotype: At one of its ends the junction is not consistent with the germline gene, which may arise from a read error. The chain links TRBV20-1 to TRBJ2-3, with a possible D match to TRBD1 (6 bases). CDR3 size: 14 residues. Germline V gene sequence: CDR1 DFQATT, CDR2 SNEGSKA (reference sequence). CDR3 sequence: CSASVTGITDAQYF. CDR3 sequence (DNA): TGCAGTGCTAGCGTAACAGGGATCACAGATGCGCAGTATTTT.

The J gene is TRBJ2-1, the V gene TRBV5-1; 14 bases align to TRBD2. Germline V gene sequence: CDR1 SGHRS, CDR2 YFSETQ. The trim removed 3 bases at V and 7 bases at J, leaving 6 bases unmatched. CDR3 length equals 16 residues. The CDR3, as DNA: TGCGCCAGCAGCTACGGGACTAGCGGGAGTGGGAATGAGCAGTTCTTC. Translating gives CASSYGTSGSGNEQFF.

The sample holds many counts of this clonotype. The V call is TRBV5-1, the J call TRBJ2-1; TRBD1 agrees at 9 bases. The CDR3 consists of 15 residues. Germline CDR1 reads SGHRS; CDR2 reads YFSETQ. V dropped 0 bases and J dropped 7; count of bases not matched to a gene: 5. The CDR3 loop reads CASSLGDRVVNEQFF. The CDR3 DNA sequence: TGCGCCAGCAGCTTGGGGGACAGGGTAGTAAATGAGCAGTTCTTC.

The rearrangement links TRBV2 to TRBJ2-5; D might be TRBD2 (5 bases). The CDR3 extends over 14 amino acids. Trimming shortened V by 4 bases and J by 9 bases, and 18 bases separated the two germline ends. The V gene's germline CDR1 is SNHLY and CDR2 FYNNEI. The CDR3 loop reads CASSVEGQVRAQYF. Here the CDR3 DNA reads TGTGCCAGCAGTGTCGAGGGCCAGGTCCGGGCCCAGTACTTC.

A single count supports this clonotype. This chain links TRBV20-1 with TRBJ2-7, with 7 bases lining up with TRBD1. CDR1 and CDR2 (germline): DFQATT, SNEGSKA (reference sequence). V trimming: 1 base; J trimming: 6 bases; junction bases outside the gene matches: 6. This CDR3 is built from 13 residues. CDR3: CSARGRTGTEQYF. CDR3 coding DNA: TGCAGTGCTAGAGGCAGGACAGGAACCGAGCAGTACTTC.

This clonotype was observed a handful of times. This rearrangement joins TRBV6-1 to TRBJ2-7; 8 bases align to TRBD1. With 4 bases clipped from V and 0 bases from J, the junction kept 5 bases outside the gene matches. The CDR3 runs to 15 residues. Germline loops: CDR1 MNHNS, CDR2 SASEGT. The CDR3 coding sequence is TGTGCCAGCAGTGTGGACAGGGTGAGCTCCTACGAGCAGTACTTC. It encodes CASSVDRVSSYEQYF.

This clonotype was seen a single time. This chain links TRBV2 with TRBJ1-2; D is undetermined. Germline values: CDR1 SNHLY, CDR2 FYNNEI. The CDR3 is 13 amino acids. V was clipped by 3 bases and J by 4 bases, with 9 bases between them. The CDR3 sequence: CASSDTVVYGYTF. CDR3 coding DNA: TGTGCCAGCAGTGATACAGTTGTCTATGGCTACACCTTC. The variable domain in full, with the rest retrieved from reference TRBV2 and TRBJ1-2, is EPEVTQTPSHQVTQMGQEVILRCVPISNHLYFYWYRQILGQKVEFLVSFYNNEISEKSEIFDDQFSVERPDGSNFTLKIRSTKLEDSAMYFCASSDTVVYGYTFGSGTRLTVV.

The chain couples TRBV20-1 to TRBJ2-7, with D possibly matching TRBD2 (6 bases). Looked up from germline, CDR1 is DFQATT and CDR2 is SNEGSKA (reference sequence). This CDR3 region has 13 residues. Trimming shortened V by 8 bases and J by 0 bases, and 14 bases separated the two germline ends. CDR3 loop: CSPSGLSSYEQYF. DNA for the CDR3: TGCAGTCCGAGCGGGCTGAGCTCCTACGAGCAGTACTTC.

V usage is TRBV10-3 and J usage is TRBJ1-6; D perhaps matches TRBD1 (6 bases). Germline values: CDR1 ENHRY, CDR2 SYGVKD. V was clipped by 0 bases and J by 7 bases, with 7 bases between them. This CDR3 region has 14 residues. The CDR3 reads CAISESDRNSPLHF. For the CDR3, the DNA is TGTGCCATCAGTGAGTCGGACAGAAATTCACCCCTCCACTTT.

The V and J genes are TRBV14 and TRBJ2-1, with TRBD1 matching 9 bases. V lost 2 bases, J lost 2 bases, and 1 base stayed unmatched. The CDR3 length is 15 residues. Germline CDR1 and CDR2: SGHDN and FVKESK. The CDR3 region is CASSQRDRAYNEQFF. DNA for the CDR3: TGTGCCAGCAGCCAACGGGACAGGGCCTACAATGAGCAGTTCTTC.

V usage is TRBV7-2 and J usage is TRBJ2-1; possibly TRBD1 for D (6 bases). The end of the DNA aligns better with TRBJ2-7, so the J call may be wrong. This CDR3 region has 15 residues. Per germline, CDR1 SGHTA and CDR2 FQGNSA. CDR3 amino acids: CASSLEVRGVGEQYF. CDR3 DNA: TGTGCCAGCAGCTTAGAGGTCAGGGGAGTGGGCGAGCAGTACTTC.

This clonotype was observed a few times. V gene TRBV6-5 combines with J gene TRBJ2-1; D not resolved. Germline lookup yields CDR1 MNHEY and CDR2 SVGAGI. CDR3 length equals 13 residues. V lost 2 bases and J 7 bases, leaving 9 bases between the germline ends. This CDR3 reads CASSYLGRNEQFF. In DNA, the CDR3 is TGTGCCAGCAGTTACCTAGGGCGTAATGAGCAGTTCTTC.

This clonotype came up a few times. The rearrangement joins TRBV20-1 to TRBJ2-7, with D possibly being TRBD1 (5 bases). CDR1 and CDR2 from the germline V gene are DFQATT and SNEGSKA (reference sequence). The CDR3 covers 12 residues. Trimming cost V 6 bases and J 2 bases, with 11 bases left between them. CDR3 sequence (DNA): TGCAGTGCAGAGACAGATACCTACGAGCAGTACTTC. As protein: CSAETDTYEQYF.

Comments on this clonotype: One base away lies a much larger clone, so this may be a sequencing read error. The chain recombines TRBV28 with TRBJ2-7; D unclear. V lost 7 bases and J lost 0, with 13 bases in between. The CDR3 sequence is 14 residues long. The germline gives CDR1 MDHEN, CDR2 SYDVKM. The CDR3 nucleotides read TGTGCCAGCACCCAAGGGTTCCCCTCCTACGAGCAGTACTTC. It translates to CASTQGFPSYEQYF.

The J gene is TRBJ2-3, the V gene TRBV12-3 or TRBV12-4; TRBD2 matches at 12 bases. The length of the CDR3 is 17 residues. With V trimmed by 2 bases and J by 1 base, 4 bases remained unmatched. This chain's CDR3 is CASSLRSSGRGTDTQYF. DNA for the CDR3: TGTGCCAGCAGTTTAAGGTCTAGCGGGAGGGGCACAGATACGCAGTATTTT.

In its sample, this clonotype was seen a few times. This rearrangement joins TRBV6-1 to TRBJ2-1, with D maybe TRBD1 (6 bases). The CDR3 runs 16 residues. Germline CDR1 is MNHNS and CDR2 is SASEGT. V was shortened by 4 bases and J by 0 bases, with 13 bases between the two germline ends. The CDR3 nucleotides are TGTGCCAGCAGTGGGACAGCGGCCATCTCCTACAATGAGCAGTTCTTC. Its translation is CASSGTAAISYNEQFF.

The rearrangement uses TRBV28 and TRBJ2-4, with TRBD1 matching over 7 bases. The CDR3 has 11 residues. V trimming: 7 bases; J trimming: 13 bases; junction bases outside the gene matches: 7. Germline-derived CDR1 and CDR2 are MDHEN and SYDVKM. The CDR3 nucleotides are TGTGCCAGCACCGAGGGACAGAAGCAGTACTTC. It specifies CASTEGQKQYF.

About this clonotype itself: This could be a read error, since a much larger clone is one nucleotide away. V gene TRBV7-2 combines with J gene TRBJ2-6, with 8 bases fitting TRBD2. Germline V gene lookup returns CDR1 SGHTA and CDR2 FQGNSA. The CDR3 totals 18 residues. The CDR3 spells CASSLFGTSGSGADVLTF. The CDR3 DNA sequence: TGTGCCAGCAGCTTATTTGGGACTAGTGGTTCTGGGGCCGACGTCCTGACTTTC. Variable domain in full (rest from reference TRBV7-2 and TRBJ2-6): GAGVSQSPSNKVTEKGKDVELRCDPISGHTALYWYRQSLGQGLEFLIYFQGNSAPDKSGLPSDRFSAERTGGSVSTLTIQRTQQEDSAVYLCASSLFGTSGSGADVLTFGAGSRLTVL.

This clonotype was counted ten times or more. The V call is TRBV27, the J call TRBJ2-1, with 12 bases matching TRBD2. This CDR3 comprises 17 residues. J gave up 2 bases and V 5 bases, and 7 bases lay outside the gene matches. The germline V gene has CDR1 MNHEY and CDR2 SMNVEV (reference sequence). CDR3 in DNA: TGTGCCAGCAGTCCTCGACTAGCGGGAGCGGCCTACAATGAGCAGTTCTTC. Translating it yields CASSPRLAGAAYNEQFF.

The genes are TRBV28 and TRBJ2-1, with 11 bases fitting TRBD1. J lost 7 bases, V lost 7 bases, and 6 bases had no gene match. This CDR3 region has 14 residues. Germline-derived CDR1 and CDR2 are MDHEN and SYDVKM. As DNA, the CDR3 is TGTGCCAGCACCGGACAGGGGGCATGGAATGAGCAGTTCTTC. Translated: CASTGQGAWNEQFF.

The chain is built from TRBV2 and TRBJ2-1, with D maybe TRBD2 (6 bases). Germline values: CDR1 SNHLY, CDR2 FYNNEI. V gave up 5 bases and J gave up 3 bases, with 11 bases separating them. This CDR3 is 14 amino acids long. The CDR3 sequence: CASSTGTFYNEQFF. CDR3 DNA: TGTGCCAGCAGTACGGGGACTTTCTACAATGAGCAGTTCTTC.

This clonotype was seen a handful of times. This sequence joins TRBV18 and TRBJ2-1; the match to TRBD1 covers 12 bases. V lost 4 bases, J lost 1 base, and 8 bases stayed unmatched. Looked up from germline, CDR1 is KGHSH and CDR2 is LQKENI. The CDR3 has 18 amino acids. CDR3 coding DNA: TGTGCCAGCTCACTAGCCGGGACAGGGGGCGCTTCCTACAATGAGCAGTTCTTC. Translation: CASSLAGTGGASYNEQFF.

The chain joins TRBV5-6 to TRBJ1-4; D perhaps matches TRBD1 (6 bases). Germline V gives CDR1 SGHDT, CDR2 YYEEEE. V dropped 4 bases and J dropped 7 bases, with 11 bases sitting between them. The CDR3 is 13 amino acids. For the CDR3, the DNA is TGTGCCAGCAGCGTGCAAGGGGGTGAAAAACTGTTTTTT. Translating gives CASSVQGGEKLFF.